Shown below are 26 T cell receptor beta chains from a single sample sequenced in a study of T cells in Graves' hyperthyroidism and ophthalmopathy. Researchers amplified the TCR beta CDR3 regions from RNA transcripts. HTBI primers were the set used in a first-round RT-PCR of the TCR CDR3. TCRdb passed the multiplex PCR reads through MiXCR, listing each CDR3 protein once. Of fewer than 550,000 distinct CDR3 sequences listed, roughly 14% were seen once; the top ten hold over 7.5%. The sample consisted of blood. The receptors were sampled from a woman between 18 and 30 years old with Graves' hyperthyroidism.

This clonotype was detected a few times. A read error may be the cause here, since a much bigger clone is one base away. V and J are TRBV6-1 and TRBJ2-5; 7 positions agree with TRBD2. The CDR3 runs to 16 residues. Per germline, CDR1 MNHNS and CDR2 SASEGT. CDR3: CASSEEVAGYQETQHF. The CDR3 DNA is TGTGCCAGCAGTGAAGAAGTAGCGGGTTATCAAGAGACCCAGCACTTC.

V gene TRBV20-1 combines with J gene TRBJ2-7; 12 bases are a match to TRBD2. The V gene end was trimmed by 0 bases and the J gene end by 5 bases; junction bases not matched to a gene: 8. The CDR3 is 16 amino acids. Germline CDR1 DFQATT, CDR2 SNEGSKA (reference sequence). The CDR3 here is CSARDELAGGSHEQYF. The DNA for the CDR3 is TGCAGTGCTAGAGATGAGCTAGCGGGGGGGAGTCACGAGCAGTACTTC.

This clonotype was recorded many times. The V gene is TRBV6-1, the J gene TRBJ2-7; 12 bases are shared with TRBD2. The germline V gene has CDR1 MNHNS and CDR2 SASEGT. With V trimmed by 7 bases and J by 6 bases, 10 bases remained unmatched. This CDR3 comprises 15 residues. The CDR3 nucleotides read TGTGCCAGCAACCCTCGGACTAGCGGGAACGGCGAGCAGTACTTC. This gives the protein CASNPRTSGNGEQYF.

This chain joins TRBV27 and TRBJ2-7; D is perhaps TRBD1 (5 bases). The germline CDR1 and CDR2 sequences are MNHEY and SMNVEV (reference sequence). The CDR3 spans 15 residues. Trimming removed 2 bases from V and 1 base from J, with 12 bases in between. This CDR3 is CASSLRDTGSYEQYF. The DNA for the CDR3 is TGTGCCAGCAGTTTAAGGGATACAGGATCCTACGAGCAGTACTTC.

CDR3 sequence (DNA): TGCGCCAGCAGCACCTGGACGGGGGCCAACGAGCAGTACTTC. It yields the protein CASSTWTGANEQYF. J is TRBJ2-7 and V is TRBV5-1; either TRBD1 or TRBD2 may fit D (6 bases each). Trimming left V 4 bases short and J 5 bases short, with 16 bases between. The CDR3 sequence is 14 residues long. Germline assignment: CDR1 SGHRS and CDR2 YFSETQ.

This clonotype has at least ten counts. The V gene is TRBV28, the J gene TRBJ1-2; D is unclear. Trimming cost V 5 bases and J 4 bases, with 14 bases left between them. The germline gives CDR1 MDHEN, CDR2 SYDVKM. The CDR3 totals 14 residues. For the CDR3, the DNA is TGTGCCAGCAGTCCGGCGGGGATCGGCTATGGCTACACCTTC. The encoded protein is CASSPAGIGYGYTF.

This clonotype has a count of ten or more. V is TRBV13 and J is TRBJ2-7, with 10 bases aligning to TRBD1. Germline loops: CDR1 PRHDT, CDR2 FYEKMQ (reference sequence). V gave up 4 bases and J gave up 4 bases; unmatched junction bases: 7. The CDR3 runs to 15 residues. CDR3 nucleotides: TGTGCCAGCAGCTCCAAACCGGGACAGGGGTACGAGCAGTACTTC. Protein sequence: CASSSKPGQGYEQYF.

Only a few counts were recorded for this clonotype. This may stem from a read error, because a much larger clone lies one nucleotide away. V gene TRBV15 combines with J gene TRBJ2-7; 7 bases agree with TRBD1. The CDR3 is 12 residues long. Germline CDR1 LNHNV, CDR2 YYDKDF (reference sequence). CDR3 in amino acids: CATSSVGGEQHF. The DNA for the CDR3 is TGTGCCACCAGCAGTGTAGGGGGCGAGCAGCACTTC. The entire variable domain, with the rest obtained from reference TRBV15 and TRBJ2-7, is as follows: DAMVIQNPRYQVTQFGKPVTLSCSQTLNHNVMYWYQQKSSQAPKLLFHYYDKDFNNEADTPDNFQSRRPNTSFCFLDIRSPGLGDTAMYLCATSSVGGEQHFGPGTRLTVT.

The rearrangement links TRBV11-2 to TRBJ2-3; 13 bases are shared with TRBD2. The CDR3 is 16 residues long. After removal of 5 bases from V and 7 bases from J, the junction contained 9 bases not matched to a gene. CDR1 SGHAT and CDR2 FQNNGV come from the germline V gene. CDR3 residues: CASSSLGTSGANTQYF. In DNA, the CDR3 is TGTGCCAGCAGCAGCCTTGGGACTAGCGGGGCGAATACGCAGTATTTT. Looking up the rest from reference TRBV11-2 and TRBJ2-3 gives the full variable domain: EAGVAQSPRYKIIEKRQSVAFWCNPISGHATLYWYQQILGQGPKLLIQFQNNGVVDDSQLPKDRFSAERLKGVDSTLKIQPAKLEDSAVYLCASSSLGTSGANTQYFGPGTRLTVL.

This clonotype was found many times. The CDR3 DNA follows: TGTGCCAGCAGTGAAAATGTTTCTGGTGGCTACACCTTC. Its translation is CASSENVSGGYTF. This sequence joins TRBV2 and TRBJ1-2; the D is unclear. CDR1 is SNHLY and CDR2 is FYNNEI in the germline V gene. The CDR3 runs 13 residues. V was cut by 2 bases and J by 7 bases, with 11 bases left in between.

The table lists this clonotype with many counts. V is TRBV6-2 or TRBV6-3 and J is TRBJ2-7; D not certain. V lost 5 bases, J lost 0 bases, and 17 bases lay in between. The CDR3 is 16 amino acids. The germline gives CDR1 MNHEY, CDR2 SVGEGT. DNA for the CDR3: TGTGCCAGCAGTGGTCCGGGCCCTTCCCGCTCCTACGAGCAGTACTTC. It encodes CASSGPGPSRSYEQYF.

This clonotype was found many times. J is TRBJ1-2 and V is TRBV4-1; 10 nucleotides line up with TRBD1. Germline lookup yields CDR1 MGHRA and CDR2 YSYEKL. The junction had 4 bases not matched to a gene; V was cut back by 1 base and J by 2 bases. The CDR3 length is 16 residues. DNA of the CDR3: TGCGCCAGCAGCCAAGGCCCGGACAGGGGGAACTATGGCTACACCTTC. As protein: CASSQGPDRGNYGYTF.

Many counts were recorded for this clonotype. CDR3 amino acids: CSVEDQSRGTGELFF. DNA for the CDR3: TGCAGCGTTGAAGATCAGAGCAGGGGCACCGGGGAGCTGTTTTTT. This sequence joins TRBV29-1 and TRBJ2-2; tentative D call: TRBD1 (6 bases). Trimming shortened V by 0 bases and J by 4 bases, and 12 bases separated the two germline ends. CDR3 length equals 15 residues. The germline V gene encodes CDR1 SQVTM and CDR2 ANQGSEA.

Comment on this clonotype: No DNA is shown, since the ends of the CDR3 on it are uncertain; the CDR3 is the one TCRdb lists. The chain recombines TRBV2 with TRBJ2-2; the table assigns TRBD1, which was not confirmed against the DNA. Germline V gene data show CDR1 as SNHLY and CDR2 as FYNNEI. From its first to its last residue, the CDR3 has 14 amino acids. The CDR3 sequence: CASRGTGRPGSCFF.

A few counts support this clonotype. The gene calls are TRBV7-9 and TRBJ2-1; D is unclear. CDR3 length: 13 amino acids. CDR1 SEHNR and CDR2 FQNEAQ come from the germline V gene (reference sequence). The V gene lost 1 base and the J gene lost 7 bases, with 8 bases spanning the gap. The CDR3: CASSLDNLNEQFF. For the CDR3, the DNA is TGTGCCAGCAGCTTAGACAACTTGAATGAGCAGTTCTTC.

This clonotype was detected only a few times. The chain links TRBV4-1 to TRBJ1-5; TRBD1 aligns across 8 bases. The J segment lost 0 bases and the V segment lost 0 bases, leaving 7 bases of the junction unmatched. CDR1 is MGHRA and CDR2 is YSYEKL in the germline V gene. The CDR3 loop spans 18 amino acids. The CDR3: CASSQDRWQGASNQPQHF. CDR3 in DNA: TGCGCCAGCAGCCAAGATCGTTGGCAGGGGGCTAGCAATCAGCCCCAGCATTTT.

In its sample, this clonotype was seen many times. The genes are TRBV9 and TRBJ2-7, with unresolved D. Germline lookup yields CDR1 SGDLS and CDR2 YYNGEE. V dropped 4 bases and J dropped 3 bases, with 11 bases sitting between them. This CDR3 has 13 amino acids. CDR3 loop: CASSPGGHYEQYF. The CDR3 DNA follows: TGTGCCAGCAGCCCGGGTGGGCACTACGAGCAGTACTTC. Based on the CDR3 plus reference TRBV9 and TRBJ2-7, the full variable domain is DSGVTQTPKHLITATGQRVTLRCSPRSGDLSVYWYQQSLDQGLQFLIQYYNGEERAKGNILERFSAQQFPDLHSELNLSSLELGDSALYFCASSPGGHYEQYFGPGTRLTVT.

This clonotype was seen ten or more times. This rearrangement joins TRBV12-3 or TRBV12-4 to TRBJ2-6, with a weak D call TRBD2 (6 bases). Trimming shortened V by 6 bases and J by 0 bases, and 9 bases separated the two germline ends. The CDR3 loop spans 15 amino acids. CDR3 residues: CASRPGVSGANVLTF. CDR3 DNA sequence: TGTGCCAGCAGGCCGGGGGTCTCTGGGGCCAACGTCCTGACTTTC.

This clonotype was recorded once. V and J are TRBV27 and TRBJ2-1, with 13 bases identical to TRBD2. Germline CDR1 is MNHEY and CDR2 is SMNVEV (reference sequence). V shed 5 bases, J shed 1 base, and the junction held 5 bases outside the gene matches. The CDR3 covers 17 residues. CDR3 sequence reads: CASSVWTSGSSYNEQFF. In DNA, the CDR3 is TGTGCCAGCAGTGTATGGACTAGCGGGAGTTCCTACAATGAGCAGTTCTTC.

This clonotype was seen a few times. V usage is TRBV9 and J usage is TRBJ2-7; D perhaps matches TRBD2 (7 bases). Deletions cut 0 bases from V and 3 bases from J, with 13 bases between. This CDR3 region has 15 residues. Looked up from germline, CDR1 is SGDLS and CDR2 is YYNGEE. CDR3 region: CASSVGGGDGYEQYF. For the CDR3, the DNA is TGTGCCAGCAGCGTAGGGGGGGGCGACGGCTACGAGCAGTACTTC.

This clonotype has only a few counts. The rearrangement joins TRBV20-1 to TRBJ2-5, with 12 positions matching TRBD1. V shed 5 bases, J shed 1 base, and the junction held 20 bases outside the gene matches. The CDR3 is 20 residues long. Germline loops: CDR1 DFQATT, CDR2 SNEGSKA (reference sequence). The CDR3 DNA follows: TGCAGTGCTGGTCTGCCGGGGACAGGGGGCGGACTAAGGGGCCAAGAGACCCAGTACTTC. Amino acid sequence: CSAGLPGTGGGLRGQETQYF.

Many counts were recorded for this clonotype. The chain employs TRBV14 and TRBJ1-2; the D is unclear. V dropped 0 bases and J dropped 3 bases, with 8 bases sitting between them. The CDR3 runs to 14 residues. Germline lookup yields CDR1 SGHDN and CDR2 FVKESK. This CDR3 is CASSQEGRYYGYTF. CDR3 bases: TGTGCCAGCAGCCAAGAGGGCCGATACTATGGCTACACCTTC.

Only a few counts were recorded for this clonotype. CDR3 nucleotides: TGTGCCAGTAGTTCGGTCTTCTCTGGGGCCAACGTCCTGACTTTC. This translates into CASSSVFSGANVLTF. The chain is built from TRBV19 and TRBJ2-6; D is ambiguous. CDR3 size: 15 residues. The germline V gene has CDR1 LNHDA and CDR2 SQIVND (reference sequence). The ends were cut back, 5 bases at V and 0 bases at J, with 8 bases in the middle.

The rearrangement links TRBV4-2 to TRBJ2-1, with 12 bases identical to TRBD2. After removal of 2 bases from V and 9 bases from J, the junction contained 8 bases not matched to a gene. This CDR3 region has 16 residues. Germline CDR1 and CDR2: LGHNA and YNFKEQ. CDR3 coding DNA: TGTGCCAGCAGCCAATCTCTAGCGGGAGGGGCCCGTGAGCAGTTCTTC. This codes for CASSQSLAGGAREQFF.

In nucleotides, the CDR3 is TGCAGCGTCACGACAGGATCGTACAATGAGCAGTTCTTC. Its protein product is CSVTTGSYNEQFF. The J gene is TRBJ2-1, the V gene TRBV29-1; possible D gene TRBD1, 6 bases. The CDR3 loop spans 13 amino acids. Trimming pared 6 bases from V and 4 bases from J, leaving 13 bases between. Germline loops: CDR1 SQVTM, CDR2 ANQGSEA.

In its sample, this clonotype was seen many times. The CDR3 protein is CASSLRRGTGLYEQYF. CDR3 in DNA: TGTGCCAGCAGCCTTAGGCGGGGGACAGGACTCTACGAGCAGTACTTC. This rearrangement joins TRBV12-3 or TRBV12-4 to TRBJ2-7; TRBD1 is a possible D gene (8 bases). Trimming shortened V by 6 bases and J by 3 bases, and 21 bases separated the two germline ends. The CDR3 is 16 residues long.